One and the same sample provided the 14 T cell receptor beta chains below, sequenced in a study of CD8+CD57+ T cells in acquired aplastic anemia. According to the study, genomic DNA was the template for TCR beta VDJ and CDR3 profiling. TCRdb ran MiXCR on the reads and lists one entry per CDR3 protein. The sample lists about 80,000 distinct CDR3 sequences, under 50% seen once, with 66% in the top ten. Input material: sorted CD4+, CD8+, or CD8+CD57+ T cells (not recorded which) from PBMCs. These receptors came from a human donor in good health, serving as a control.

This clonotype came up once. V gene TRBV19 combines with J gene TRBJ1-5; D is unresolved. Germline values: CDR1 LNHDA, CDR2 SQIVND (reference sequence). V was shortened by 5 bases and J by 5 bases, with 7 bases between the two germline ends. CDR3 length equals 12 residues. The CDR3 loop reads CASSGLDQPQHF. The CDR3 DNA reads TGTGCCAGTAGTGGTCTGGATCAGCCCCAGCATTTT.

The J gene is TRBJ1-5, the V gene TRBV19; D possibly corresponds to TRBD1 (5 bases). The CDR3 consists of 15 residues. The V and J ends lost 3 bases and 0 bases respectively, with 9 bases between them. From germline, CDR1 is LNHDA and CDR2 SQIVND (reference sequence). The CDR3 nucleotides are TGTGCCAGTAGTATCCCCAGGGCTAGCAATCAGCCCCAGCATTTT. Its protein product is CASSIPRASNQPQHF.

The sample holds a few counts of this clonotype. The chain employs TRBV25-1 and TRBJ2-7, with 10 bases lining up with TRBD2. The CDR3 sequence is 16 residues long. Germline CDR1 reads MGHDK; CDR2 reads SYGVNS. J lost 3 bases, V lost 5 bases, and 10 bases had no gene match. The CDR3 reads CASSLTGLAENYEQYF. CDR3 nucleotides: TGTGCCAGCAGTCTGACTGGACTAGCGGAGAACTACGAGCAGTACTTC.

This clonotype was seen at least ten times. This rearrangement joins TRBV2 to TRBJ2-7, with 7 bases fitting TRBD1. The CDR3 has 17 amino acids. CDR1 and CDR2 (germline): SNHLY, FYNNEI. V gave up 0 bases and J gave up 2 bases; unmatched junction bases: 10. In DNA, the CDR3 is TGTGCCAGCAGTGAAGCGCTATCGCAGGGGGTCGCCTACGAGCAGTACTTC. Its protein product is CASSEALSQGVAYEQYF.

This clonotype has just one count. V gene TRBV29-1 combines with J gene TRBJ2-2; possibly TRBD1 for D (5 bases). The germline CDR1 and CDR2 sequences are SQVTM and ANQGSEA. The CDR3 runs to 13 residues. The germline V and J ends were trimmed by 3 bases and 2 bases, with 7 bases remaining between them. The CDR3 loop reads CSVEGQNTGELFF. In nucleotides, the CDR3 is TGCAGCGTTGAGGGGCAAAACACCGGGGAGCTGTTTTTT.

V is TRBV25-1 and J is TRBJ2-3; TRBD2 agrees at 12 bases. The V segment lost 4 bases and the J segment 12 bases; nucleotides outside the gene matches: 11. Germline V gene lookup returns CDR1 MGHDK and CDR2 SYGVNS. The CDR3 has 15 residues. The CDR3 DNA is TGTGCCAGCAGTGCCCTAGCGGGAGGGGGGGAGACCCAGTATTTT. Translation gives CASSALAGGGETQYF. Complete variable domain (other parts from reference TRBV25-1 and TRBJ2-3): EADIYQTPRYLVIGTGKKITLECSQTMGHDKMYWYQQDPGMELHLIHYSYGVNSTEKGDLSSESTVSRIRTEHFPLTLESARPSHTSQYLCASSALAGGGETQYFGPGTRLTVL.

This chain connects TRBV29-1 to TRBJ2-7; TRBD1 might be the D (6 bases). The V gene lost 7 bases and the J gene lost 0 bases, with 13 bases spanning the gap. The germline CDR1 and CDR2 sequences are SQVTM and ANQGSEA. CDR3 size: 13 residues. The CDR3 loop reads CSAGTLSSYEQYF. The CDR3 DNA reads as TGCAGCGCTGGGACACTGAGCTCCTACGAGCAGTACTTC.

The V and J genes are TRBV18 and TRBJ2-7, with D possibly being TRBD1 (6 bases). Germline CDR1 reads KGHSH; CDR2 reads LQKENI. Between the trimmed V and J ends, which lost 6 bases and 5 bases, there was a span of 14 bases. CDR3 length: 13 amino acids. Written as DNA, the CDR3 is TGTGCCAGCTCCGATCTGGGGGCCCACGAGCAGTACTTC. It is translated as CASSDLGAHEQYF. Filled out from reference TRBV18 and TRBJ2-7, the complete variable domain reads NAGVMQNPRHLVRRRGQEARLRCSPMKGHSHVYWYRQLPEEGLKFMVYLQKENIIDESGMPKERFSAEFPKEGPSILRIQQVVRGDSAAYFCASSDLGAHEQYFGPGTRLTVT.

This clonotype has only a few counts. V usage is TRBV7-6 and J usage is TRBJ2-7; D not resolved. V was trimmed by 4 bases and J by 6 bases, leaving 19 bases between them. CDR3 length equals 15 residues. Germline lookup yields CDR1 SGHVS and CDR2 FNYEAQ. The CDR3 region is CASSSTDCNACEQYF. The CDR3 bases are TGTGCCAGCAGCTCGACGGATTGCAACGCCTGCGAGCAGTACTTC.

This chain uses TRBV2 with TRBJ1-6; 10 nucleotides align to TRBD1. The CDR3 has 16 residues. Per the germline V gene, CDR1 is SNHLY and CDR2 is FYNNEI. Trimming at V came to 6 bases and at J to 4 bases, leaving 6 bases not matched to a gene. The CDR3 loop reads CASRPMDRGYNSPLHF. CDR3 DNA sequence: TGTGCCAGCAGACCAATGGACAGGGGGTATAATTCACCCCTCCACTTT.

The V and J genes are TRBV29-1 and TRBJ1-1; possibly TRBD1 for D (6 bases). The V gene lost 7 bases and the J gene lost 3 bases, with 9 bases spanning the gap. The length of the CDR3 is 11 residues. Germline CDR1 and CDR2: SQVTM and ANQGSEA. CDR3 DNA: TGCAGCGGGACAGAGTACACTGAAGCTTTCTTT. It is translated as CSGTEYTEAFF.

In this sample, this clonotype turned up many times. The V call is TRBV20-1, the J call TRBJ2-7; tentative D call: TRBD1 (7 bases). The CDR3 contains 13 residues. Germline-derived CDR1 and CDR2 are DFQATT and SNEGSKA (reference sequence). The germline V and J ends were trimmed by 6 bases and 7 bases, with 19 bases remaining between them. CDR3 residues: CSADRTTAGEQYF. Here the CDR3 DNA reads TGCAGTGCGGACAGGACTACCGCCGGGGAGCAGTACTTC.

V and J are TRBV25-1 and TRBJ2-2; 9 bases align to TRBD2. The V gene end was trimmed by 5 bases and the J gene end by 0 bases; junction bases not matched to a gene: 10. This CDR3 spans 18 amino acids. Germline V gene lookup returns CDR1 MGHDK and CDR2 SYGVNS. CDR3 loop: CASSQGGSGRPNTGELFF. The CDR3 DNA follows: TGTGCCAGCAGTCAGGGGGGAAGCGGGAGGCCGAACACCGGGGAGCTGTTTTTT.

The rearrangement uses TRBV5-1 and TRBJ2-7; D is possibly TRBD1 (6 bases). V dropped 5 bases and J dropped 4 bases, with 19 bases sitting between them. In germline, CDR1 is SGHRS, CDR2 YFSETQ. The CDR3 extends over 15 amino acids. CDR3 amino acids: CASSLIGQPPYEQYF. The DNA for the CDR3 is TGCGCCAGCAGTTTAATCGGACAGCCTCCTTACGAGCAGTACTTC.